The 32 T cell receptor beta chains below all came from one sample that was sequenced in a study of OX40 agonist ivuxolimab in advanced cancers. Clones were sequenced by immunoSEQ multiplex PCR, and TCRdb holds only the in-frame ones, with some missing. The sample lists 41,000 or so clones, approximately 80% occurring once. Sequencing was performed on CD4+ or CD8+ T cells sorted from blood, taken in a trial of the OX40 agonist ivuxolimab. The source is an adult with an advanced solid tumor such as melanoma, head and neck, liver or kidney cancer.

J is TRBJ2-1 and V is TRBV20-1, with D possibly being TRBD2 (5 bases). Looked up from germline, CDR1 is DFQATT and CDR2 is SNEGSKA (reference sequence). The CDR3 sequence is 11 residues long. V lost 2 bases and J 13 bases, leaving 12 bases between the germline ends. CDR3 in DNA: TGCAGTGCTAGAATCGGCGGGCCCCAGTTCTTC. Its translation: CSARIGGPQFF.

This clone was seen only once. This chain joins TRBV15 and TRBJ1-4; D not resolved. CDR1 is LNHNV, CDR2 YYDKDF, per germline (reference sequence). V shed 7 bases and J shed 2 bases, with 5 bases lying between them. The CDR3 runs 12 residues. The CDR3 spells CATTGTNEKLFF. CDR3 DNA: TGTGCCACCACGGGCACTAATGAAAAACTGTTTTTT.

For the CDR3, the DNA is TGTGCCAGTAGGCGCGCCGGGACGGAATACTACGAGCAGTACTTC. Protein: CASRRAGTEYYEQYF. The genes are TRBV19 and TRBJ2-7; D possibly uses TRBD1 or TRBD2 (5 bases each). V lost 6 bases, J lost 3 bases, and 18 bases lay in between. This CDR3 comprises 15 residues. CDR1 is LNHDA and CDR2 is SQIVND in the germline V gene (reference sequence).

The genes are TRBV19 and TRBJ1-6; D is unclear. The ends were cut back, 2 bases at V and 5 bases at J, with 10 bases in the middle. The CDR3 has 15 amino acids. Per germline, CDR1 LNHDA and CDR2 SQIVND (reference sequence). CDR3 residues: CASSITRQDNSPLHF. The CDR3 DNA sequence: TGTGCCAGTAGTATAACGCGGCAGGATAATTCACCCCTCCACTTT.

The chain carries TRBV7-2 and TRBJ1-1; TRBD1 matches at 8 bases. The CDR3 contains 14 residues. With V trimmed by 7 bases and J by 4 bases, 8 bases remained unmatched. Per the germline V gene, CDR1 is SGHTA and CDR2 is FQGNSA. CDR3 DNA sequence: TGTGCCAGCACCTCAGGGGGCTTTGGCACTGAAGCTTTCTTT. Translated, it gives CASTSGGFGTEAFF. The variable domain in full, completed from reference TRBV7-2 and TRBJ1-1, reads GAGVSQSPSNKVTEKGKDVELRCDPISGHTALYWYRQSLGQGLEFLIYFQGNSAPDKSGLPSDRFSAERTGGSVSTLTIQRTQQEDSAVYLCASTSGGFGTEAFFGQGTRLTVV.

The chain uses TRBV7-2 and TRBJ2-4, with D perhaps assigned TRBD1 or TRBD2 (5 bases each). Trimming took 1 base from V and 0 from J, leaving 10 bases between them. The CDR3 totals 16 residues. From germline, CDR1 is SGHTA and CDR2 FQGNSA. CDR3 sequence (DNA): TGTGCCAGCAGCTTAGGCCCGGGACCAGCCAAAAACATTCAGTACTTC. Its protein is CASSLGPGPAKNIQYF.

This chain connects TRBV15 to TRBJ2-7; no definite D call. CDR1 is LNHNV and CDR2 is YYDKDF in the germline V gene (reference sequence). CDR3 length: 12 residues. V was clipped by 0 bases and J by 5 bases, with 5 bases between them. CDR3: CATSREGDEQYF. CDR3 sequence (DNA): TGTGCCACCAGCAGAGAAGGAGACGAGCAGTACTTC.

This chain connects TRBV19 to TRBJ2-1; 11 nucleotides match TRBD1. The CDR3 loop spans 16 amino acids. V shed 5 bases, J shed 4 bases, and the junction held 7 bases outside the gene matches. Germline V gives CDR1 LNHDA, CDR2 SQIVND (reference sequence). The CDR3 nucleotides are TGTGCCAGTAGTTTTTCCGGGACAGGGGGATACAATGAGCAGTTCTTC. This codes for CASSFSGTGGYNEQFF.

The chain joins TRBV7-3 to TRBJ2-2, with TRBD1 matching 12 bases. The ends lost 5 bases at V and 9 bases at J; junction bases unmatched: 4. The germline V gene has CDR1 SGHTA and CDR2 FQGTGA. The CDR3 consists of 14 residues. The CDR3 DNA reads TGTGCCAGCAGCCGCGGGACAGGGGGCAGGGAGCTGTTTTTT. Translated, it gives CASSRGTGGRELFF.

This chain uses TRBV9 with TRBJ1-2; D may be TRBD1 (5 bases). CDR3 length: 13 amino acids. Germline CDR1 and CDR2: SGDLS and YYNGEE. The V gene lost 0 bases and the J gene lost 8 bases, with 11 bases spanning the gap. The chain's CDR3 is CASSVAGDRGYTF. The CDR3, as DNA: TGTGCCAGCAGCGTAGCTGGGGACCGGGGCTACACCTTC.

This chain's CDR3 is CASSDTTNYGYTF. The CDR3 DNA is TGTGCCAGCAGTGACACTACTAACTATGGCTACACCTTC. This sequence joins TRBV6-5 and TRBJ1-2; the D is unclear. CDR1 and CDR2 from the germline V gene are MNHEY and SVGAGI. The V and J ends lost 5 bases and 0 bases respectively, with 7 bases between them. The CDR3 length is 13 residues.

CDR3 nucleotide sequence: TGTGCCAGCAGCTATGGAGATGGCGAGCAGTACTTC. Protein sequence: CASSYGDGEQYF. The chain combines TRBV7-9 with TRBJ2-7; the D is unclear. Per the germline V gene, CDR1 is SEHNR and CDR2 is FQNEAQ (reference sequence). This CDR3 is built from 12 residues. The V gene lost 4 bases and the J gene lost 6 bases, with 10 bases spanning the gap.

V gene TRBV30 combines with J gene TRBJ2-5, with TRBD1 as a possible D gene (5 bases). With the DNA end fitting TRBJ2-7 better, the J assignment may be wrong. The CDR3 extends over 11 amino acids. CDR1 is GTSNPN and CDR2 is SVGIG in the germline V gene (reference sequence). Written as DNA, the CDR3 is TGTGCCTCCAGACAGACCTACGAGCAGTACTTC. This gives the protein CASRQTYEQYF.

DNA for the CDR3: TGTGCCAGCAGTTCCAGGGGTTCCGGGGAGCTGTTTTTT. This translates into CASSSRGSGELFF. The rearrangement links TRBV6-5 to TRBJ2-2; D is possibly TRBD1 (6 bases). The CDR3 sequence is 13 residues long. V lost 4 bases and J 6 bases, leaving 9 bases between the germline ends. The germline V gene has CDR1 MNHEY and CDR2 SVGAGI.

The chain couples TRBV6-1 to TRBJ2-7; D gene uncertain. There are 13 residues in the CDR3. The germline gives CDR1 MNHNS, CDR2 SASEGT. The germline V and J ends were trimmed by 8 bases and 4 bases, with 15 bases remaining between them. CDR3 amino acids: CASEARYGYEQYF. In DNA, the CDR3 is TGTGCCAGCGAAGCCAGGTACGGGTACGAGCAGTACTTC.

This chain links TRBV6-5 with TRBJ2-4, with 7 bases aligning to TRBD2. This CDR3 has 14 residues. J was trimmed by 8 bases and V by 6 bases; bases with no gene match: 10. CDR1 MNHEY and CDR2 SVGAGI come from the germline V gene. The CDR3, as DNA: TGTGCCAGCAGGAATAACGGACTAGTTGACATTCAGTACTTC. Amino acid sequence: CASRNNGLVDIQYF.

The chain recombines TRBV6-1 with TRBJ2-7; D ambiguous. The CDR3 is made up of 16 amino acids. Germline CDR1 is MNHNS and CDR2 is SASEGT. Trimming shortened V by 2 bases and J by 2 bases, and 16 bases separated the two germline ends. The CDR3 DNA is TGTGCCAGCAGTGAATCAATTGCAGGATTCACCTACGAGCAGTACTTC. Translated, it gives CASSESIAGFTYEQYF.

J is TRBJ1-1 and V is TRBV19; D may be TRBD1 (6 bases). The V gene's germline CDR1 is LNHDA and CDR2 SQIVND (reference sequence). The ends were cut back, 8 bases at V and 1 base at J, with 14 bases in the middle. This CDR3 contains 14 residues. The CDR3 sequence is CASSFRGGNTEAFF. In DNA, the CDR3 is TGTGCCAGTTCCTTCAGGGGCGGGAACACTGAAGCTTTCTTT.

The rearrangement joins TRBV18 to TRBJ1-5; D is unresolved. With 6 bases removed from V and 3 bases from J, the gap between germline ends came to 12 bases. CDR1 KGHSH and CDR2 LQKENI come from the germline V gene. The CDR3 runs to 14 residues. In DNA, the CDR3 is TGTGCCAGCTCTTTCCAGGAACACAATCAGCCCCAGCATTTT. Residues: CASSFQEHNQPQHF.

As to this clone: A junction boundary mismatches the germline segment, possibly from a read error. Other nucleotide sequences in the sample specify the same CDR3. The chain uses TRBV7-6 and TRBJ2-7, with D possibly being TRBD1 (6 bases). From germline, CDR1 is SGHVS and CDR2 FNYEAQ. The CDR3 totals 13 residues. The DNA of the CDR3 is TGTGCCAGCAGCTTCGCAGGGGCACACGAGCAGTATTTC. Translated: CASSFAGAHEQYF.

The gene calls are TRBV27 and TRBJ2-1; 15 positions agree with TRBD2. Trimming at V came to 6 bases and at J to 4 bases, leaving 4 bases not matched to a gene. CDR3 length equals 16 residues. Germline CDR1 and CDR2: MNHEY and SMNVEV (reference sequence). Written as DNA, the CDR3 is TGTGCCAGCAGGGGACTAGCGGGAGGAACGTACAATGAGCAGTTCTTC. Translating it yields CASRGLAGGTYNEQFF.

The chain recombines TRBV19 with TRBJ2-4; 8 nucleotides match TRBD2. Germline CDR1 and CDR2: LNHDA and SQIVND (reference sequence). The V segment lost 5 bases and the J segment 3 bases; nucleotides outside the gene matches: 6. The CDR3 consists of 15 residues. CDR3 in amino acids: CASSLAGPHKNIQYF. In nucleotides, the CDR3 is TGTGCCAGTAGTTTAGCGGGGCCCCACAAAAACATTCAGTACTTC.

A single count supports this clone. A junction end diverges from the germline sequence, so it may reflect a read error. The chain combines TRBV5-4 with TRBJ1-2; D is uncertain. The germline V gene encodes CDR1 SGHNT and CDR2 YYREEE (reference sequence). CDR3 length: 16 amino acids. The CDR3 protein is CASSPTPDSANYGYTF. CDR3 DNA: TGCGCCAGCAGCCCGACCCCGGACTCTGCCAACTATGGCTACACCTTC.

The chain's CDR3 is CATSSFGPSGGLTDTQYF. The CDR3 DNA reads as TGTGCCACCAGCAGCTTCGGGCCTAGCGGGGGACTCACAGATACGCAGTATTTT. The chain is built from TRBV15 and TRBJ2-3; TRBD2 agrees at 10 bases. After removal of 3 bases from V and 2 bases from J, the junction contained 11 bases not matched to a gene. The CDR3 runs to 18 residues. CDR1 and CDR2 from the germline V gene are LNHNV and YYDKDF (reference sequence).

This clone was detected only a few times. The chain employs TRBV28 and TRBJ2-7, with unresolved D. Trimming removed 2 bases at V and 3 bases at J, with 11 bases between. The germline V gene has CDR1 MDHEN and CDR2 SYDVKM. The CDR3 has 14 amino acids. The CDR3 DNA reads as TGTGCCAGCAGTTTAGCCCCGCAGGTCTACGAGCAGTACTTC. As protein: CASSLAPQVYEQYF.

The chain has TRBV10-3 and TRBJ2-5; TRBD2 matches at 11 bases. CDR1 ENHRY and CDR2 SYGVKD come from the germline V gene. Trimming cost V 2 bases and J 4 bases; bases outside gene matches: 0. The CDR3 consists of 14 residues. The CDR3 coding sequence is TGTGCCATCAGTGAGACTAGCGGGAGAGAGACCCAGTACTTC. This encodes CAISETSGRETQYF.

The chain has TRBV27 and TRBJ2-7, with 7 bases matching TRBD1. After removal of 9 bases from V and 1 base from J, the junction contained 12 bases not matched to a gene. The CDR3 is 15 amino acids. In germline, CDR1 is MNHEY, CDR2 SMNVEV (reference sequence). The CDR3 reads CARRVRQGRSYEQYF. DNA for the CDR3: TGTGCCAGAAGGGTAAGACAGGGAAGGTCCTACGAGCAGTACTTC.

V usage is TRBV5-5 and J usage is TRBJ2-5; D is unclear. Between the trimmed V and J ends, which lost 4 bases and 0 bases, there was a span of 4 bases. The CDR3 contains 12 residues. CDR1 is SGHKS, CDR2 YYEKEE, per germline (reference sequence). CDR3 loop: CASSRYQETQYF. CDR3 sequence (DNA): TGTGCCAGCAGCCGGTACCAAGAGACCCAGTACTTC.

This clone was detected only once. The rearrangement uses TRBV27 and TRBJ2-5; 14 bases fit TRBD2. Germline trimming cut 3 bases from V and 5 bases from J; bases unmatched to any gene: 2. The V gene's germline CDR1 is MNHEY and CDR2 SMNVEV (reference sequence). The CDR3 contains 15 residues. CDR3 protein: CASSLGLAGAETQYF. The CDR3 nucleotides are TGTGCCAGCAGTTTGGGACTAGCGGGAGCTGAGACCCAGTACTTC.

The chain combines TRBV18 with TRBJ2-7, with D uncertain. The CDR3 totals 13 residues. Germline V gene sequence: CDR1 KGHSH, CDR2 LQKENI. Trimming took off 5 bases at V and 4 bases at J, with 12 bases between the two ends. CDR3 amino acids: CASSTGKGYEQYF. Here the CDR3 DNA reads TGTGCCAGCTCAACTGGTAAAGGGTACGAGCAGTACTTC.

The V and J genes are TRBV5-6 and TRBJ2-3; unclear D gene. CDR1 SGHDT and CDR2 YYEEEE come from the germline V gene. Trimming left V 2 bases short and J 2 bases short, with 3 bases between. This CDR3 contains 12 residues. CDR3 sequence: CASSFYTDTQYF. The DNA of the CDR3 is TGTGCCAGCAGCTTCTACACAGATACGCAGTATTTT.

In this sample, this clone turned up once. The chain couples TRBV13 to TRBJ2-1, with 12 bases identical to TRBD2. V gave up 3 bases and J gave up 5 bases; unmatched junction bases: 8. This CDR3 contains 17 residues. The V gene's germline CDR1 is PRHDT and CDR2 FYEKMQ (reference sequence). The DNA for the CDR3 is TGTGCCAGCAGCTTCTGGACTAGCGGGGATAAAAACAATGAGCAGTTCTTC. It translates to CASSFWTSGDKNNEQFF.